The clone carrying this T cell receptor (beta chain) has just one count. The data belong to a study of control samples from healthy donors and cancer patients. Method: immunoSEQ multiplex PCR; TCRdb's copy keeps in-frame clones and lacks some. The sample holds more than 5,500 clones, roughly 81% seen once. Sequenced sample: formalin-fixed, paraffin-embedded tissue. The clonotype comes from a female donor with lung cancer.

The CDR3 loop is CASSLSSGARNSNQPQHF. CDR3 DNA: TGTGCCAGCAGTCTAAGCTCAGGGGCAAGGAATAGCAATCAGCCCCAGCATTTT. The chain couples TRBV6-6 to TRBJ1-5, with a weak D call TRBD1 (6 bases). From germline, CDR1 is MNHNY and CDR2 SVGAGI (reference sequence). This CDR3 spans 18 amino acids. V lost 5 bases and J lost 0, with 20 bases in between.